This entry lists 31 T cell receptor beta chains sequenced from one sample in a study of T cells in localized non-small cell lung cancer. Sequencing was performed with immunoSEQ multiplex PCR; in TCRdb, only in-frame clones are kept and a portion is missing. Here the sample spans tens of thousands of clones, around 94% being singletons. The sequences come from peripheral blood, collected before any cancer treatment. The receptors were sampled from a woman aged 35 to 69 with stage I lung adenocarcinoma.

The CDR3 spells CAISPVAYEQYF. The DNA of the CDR3 is TGTGCCATCAGTCCTGTCGCCTACGAGCAGTACTTC. The chain uses TRBV10-3 and TRBJ2-7; D unclear. The CDR3 has 12 residues. In germline, CDR1 is ENHRY, CDR2 SYGVKD. The V end lost 5 bases, the J end lost 2 bases, and 7 bases lay between the germline ends.

The chain links TRBV7-6 to TRBJ2-7; D is possibly TRBD1 or TRBD2 (6 bases each). This CDR3 contains 14 residues. The V end was cut by 6 bases, the J end by 5 bases, with 17 bases between. CDR1 SGHVS and CDR2 FNYEAQ come from the germline V gene. The CDR3 DNA follows: TGTGCCAGCAGTCCTACAGGGACTCGACACGAGCAGTACTTC. Its protein is CASSPTGTRHEQYF.

This chain uses TRBV5-1 with TRBJ1-2; 7 bases are shared with TRBD1. J gave up 4 bases and V 0 bases, and 3 bases lay outside the gene matches. The germline CDR1 and CDR2 sequences are SGHRS and YFSETQ. This CDR3 contains 14 residues. The CDR3 loop is CASSLGQGTYGYTF. Written as DNA, the CDR3 is TGCGCCAGCAGCTTGGGACAGGGAACCTATGGCTACACCTTC.

The V and J genes are TRBV27 and TRBJ2-2; no firm D call. The CDR3 length is 14 residues. Trimming took 5 bases from V and 0 from J, leaving 7 bases between them. Germline CDR1 is MNHEY and CDR2 is SMNVEV (reference sequence). The CDR3 DNA reads TGTGCCAGCAGTCCATTCGCGAACACCGGGGAGCTGTTTTTT. This translates into CASSPFANTGELFF.

This chain uses TRBV7-9 with TRBJ1-4; 7 bases align to TRBD1. Germline CDR1 and CDR2: SEHNR and FQNEAQ (reference sequence). This CDR3 spans 15 amino acids. V was clipped by 6 bases and J by 7 bases; unmatched bases: 11. The CDR3 region is CASSLTGERSEKLFF. The CDR3 DNA is TGTGCCAGCAGTTTAACAGGGGAGCGGAGTGAAAAACTGTTTTTT.

V gene TRBV10-3 combines with J gene TRBJ1-2; possible D gene TRBD1, 5 bases. The CDR3 is 14 residues long. From germline, CDR1 is ENHRY and CDR2 SYGVKD. V lost 3 bases and J 7 bases, leaving 15 bases between the germline ends. The CDR3: CAISEGQGRGGYTF. CDR3 in DNA: TGTGCCATCAGTGAAGGCCAGGGAAGAGGTGGCTACACCTTC.

J is TRBJ2-7 and V is TRBV7-2, with D perhaps matching TRBD1 or TRBD2 (5 bases each). The CDR3 spans 14 residues. Germline V gene lookup returns CDR1 SGHTA and CDR2 FQGNSA. V gave up 6 bases and J gave up 0 bases, with 12 bases separating them. DNA for the CDR3: TGTGCCAGCAGGTGGGACCGGAGCTCCTACGAGCAGTACTTC. Amino acid sequence: CASRWDRSSYEQYF.

This chain joins TRBV5-1 and TRBJ2-7, with TRBD2 matching over 11 bases. There are 15 residues in the CDR3. Germline trimming cut 2 bases from V and 1 base from J; bases unmatched to any gene: 2. The germline gives CDR1 SGHRS, CDR2 YFSETQ. In DNA, the CDR3 is TGCGCCAGCAGCTTCCTAGCGGGGGGATCCTACGAGCAGTACTTC. Its translation is CASSFLAGGSYEQYF.

The V and J genes are TRBV11-2 and TRBJ2-7; TRBD1 agrees at 10 bases. CDR3 length equals 14 residues. In germline, CDR1 is SGHAT, CDR2 FQNNGV. V lost 4 bases and J lost 2; bases outside the gene matches: 2. DNA of the CDR3: TGTGCCAGCAGCTGGGACAGGGGCCCCTACGAGCAGTACTTC. This codes for CASSWDRGPYEQYF. The full variable domain, in which reference TRBV11-2 and TRBJ2-7 provide the parts outside the CDR3, is EAGVAQSPRYKIIEKRQSVAFWCNPISGHATLYWYQQILGQGPKLLIQFQNNGVVDDSQLPKDRFSAERLKGVDSTLKIQPAKLEDSAVYLCASSWDRGPYEQYFGPGTRLTVT.

The rearrangement links TRBV27 to TRBJ1-1; D not certain. This CDR3 contains 13 residues. V was pared by 6 bases and J by 1 base, with 9 bases between. Germline V CDR1 and CDR2: MNHEY, SMNVEV (reference sequence). In DNA, the CDR3 is TGTGCCAGCAGCTCCTTGAGGAACACTGAAGCTTTCTTT. Residues: CASSSLRNTEAFF.

The rearrangement joins TRBV10-3 to TRBJ1-1, with 11 bases aligning to TRBD1. Trimming removed 6 bases from V and 0 bases from J; junction bases left unmatched: 12. Germline V gene sequence: CDR1 ENHRY, CDR2 SYGVKD. The CDR3 sequence is 18 residues long. CDR3 in amino acids: CAIRPAYGQGAVNTEAFF. The CDR3 DNA reads TGTGCCATCAGGCCGGCCTATGGACAGGGGGCAGTGAACACTGAAGCTTTCTTT.

This sequence joins TRBV14 and TRBJ2-2; 11 bases align to TRBD2. The CDR3 consists of 20 residues. Germline V CDR1 and CDR2: SGHDN, FVKESK. With 1 base clipped from V and 6 bases from J, the junction kept 16 bases outside the gene matches. The CDR3 DNA reads as TGTGCCAGCAGCCAAGGGCCCCGACTAGCGGGACCACCTGGAGCCGGGGAGCTGTTTTTT. Amino acids: CASSQGPRLAGPPGAGELFF.

The chain is built from TRBV5-6 and TRBJ1-2; 9 bases map to TRBD1. After removal of 2 bases from V and 4 bases from J, the junction contained 9 bases not matched to a gene. Germline CDR1 and CDR2: SGHDT and YYEEEE. CDR3 length: 16 amino acids. The CDR3 nucleotides are TGTGCCAGCAGCTTATCTCAGACAGGGGGGGTCTATGGCTACACCTTC. Protein product: CASSLSQTGGVYGYTF.

V is TRBV2 and J is TRBJ2-2; D remains unclear. From germline, CDR1 is SNHLY and CDR2 FYNNEI. The CDR3 is made up of 13 amino acids. The V end lost 5 bases, the J end lost 7 bases, and 11 bases lay between the germline ends. The CDR3 DNA follows: TGTGCCAGCAGTCCCCAGGAGATCGGGGAGCTGTTTTTT. As protein: CASSPQEIGELFF.

The chain has TRBV19 and TRBJ1-1; TRBD1 might be the D (6 bases). This CDR3 has 14 amino acids. With 11 bases removed from V and 3 bases from J, the gap between germline ends came to 19 bases. CDR1 LNHDA and CDR2 SQIVND come from the germline V gene (reference sequence). DNA of the CDR3: TGTGCCGGGCGGAGGGGGGGGCTGGACACTGAAGCTTTCTTT. It translates to CAGRRGGLDTEAFF. Combining the CDR3 with reference TRBV19 and TRBJ1-1 gives the whole variable domain DGGITQSPKYLFRKEGQNVTLSCEQNLNHDAMYWYRQDPGQGLRLIYYSQIVNDFQKGDIAEGYSVSREKKESFPLTVTSAQKNPTAFYLCAGRRGGLDTEAFFGQGTRLTVV.

The chain links TRBV7-9 to TRBJ2-3; 13 bases agree with TRBD2. Trimming removed 4 bases from V and 3 bases from J; junction bases left unmatched: 7. Germline CDR1 is SEHNR and CDR2 is FQNEAQ (reference sequence). This CDR3 region has 17 residues. The CDR3 DNA reads TGTGCCAGCAGCTCTACTAGCGGGGGGGCTTGGACAGATACGCAGTATTTT. Translated, it gives CASSSTSGGAWTDTQYF.

The chain links TRBV2 to TRBJ1-1; D call uncertain. The ends were cut back, 8 bases at V and 1 base at J, with 11 bases in the middle. CDR3 size: 13 residues. Looked up from germline, CDR1 is SNHLY and CDR2 is FYNNEI. In DNA, the CDR3 is TGTGCCAGCTCGGGATCAGGGAACACTGAAGCTTTCTTT. Translating it yields CASSGSGNTEAFF.

This clone was observed a handful of times. The V and J genes are TRBV28 and TRBJ1-1; maybe TRBD1 (6 bases). Germline lookup yields CDR1 MDHEN and CDR2 SYDVKM. With 5 bases removed from V and 5 bases from J, the gap between germline ends came to 21 bases. The CDR3 is 16 residues long. CDR3 residues: CASSQYGQPLRTEAFF. DNA of the CDR3: TGTGCCAGCAGTCAATACGGACAGCCCTTGCGGACTGAAGCTTTCTTT.

This clone occurred a few times. V and J are TRBV5-1 and TRBJ2-5; 9 nucleotides align to TRBD1. The CDR3 is made up of 14 amino acids. With 4 bases clipped from V and 4 bases from J, the junction kept 5 bases outside the gene matches. Germline V lookup: CDR1 SGHRS, CDR2 YFSETQ. The CDR3 DNA reads as TGCGCCAGCAGCGCGGGACAGGGTGGAGAGACCCAGTACTTC. It is translated as CASSAGQGGETQYF.

The chain carries TRBV2 and TRBJ2-1, with D possibly TRBD2 on 5 matching bases. The CDR3 extends over 15 amino acids. Per the germline V gene, CDR1 is SNHLY and CDR2 is FYNNEI. Trimming removed 4 bases from V and 1 base from J, with 11 bases in between. The CDR3 region is CASSVGRASYNEQFF. Written as DNA, the CDR3 is TGTGCCAGCAGTGTAGGGAGAGCGTCCTACAATGAGCAGTTCTTC.

The chain combines TRBV7-9 with TRBJ2-3; TRBD1 might be the D (5 bases). There are 15 residues in the CDR3. V was shortened by 3 bases and J by 2 bases, with 12 bases between the two germline ends. CDR1 SEHNR and CDR2 FQNEAQ come from the germline V gene (reference sequence). CDR3 protein: CASSFLQGSTDTQYF. DNA for the CDR3: TGTGCCAGCAGCTTCTTGCAGGGCTCCACAGATACGCAGTATTTT.

The J gene is TRBJ1-2, the V gene TRBV4-1, with 11 bases matching TRBD1. CDR1 and CDR2 (germline): MGHRA, YSYEKL. The CDR3 extends over 15 amino acids. J was trimmed by 4 bases and V by 0 bases; bases with no gene match: 1. The chain's CDR3 is CASSQDGTGGYGYTF. The CDR3 coding sequence is TGCGCCAGCAGCCAAGATGGGACAGGGGGCTATGGCTACACCTTC.

This rearrangement joins TRBV6-1 to TRBJ2-7; D gene uncertain. The CDR3 is 11 residues long. The germline V gene encodes CDR1 MNHNS and CDR2 SASEGT. V lost 5 bases and J 4 bases, leaving 6 bases between the germline ends. CDR3 loop: CASSQTYEQYF. For the CDR3, the DNA is TGTGCCAGCAGTCAAACGTACGAGCAGTACTTC.

The chain combines TRBV4-3 with TRBJ2-7, with a tentative D call TRBD2 (5 bases). V was pared by 4 bases and J by 1 base, with 8 bases between. This CDR3 has 13 amino acids. Germline V gene data show CDR1 as LGHNA and CDR2 as YSLEER. CDR3 loop: CASSPGLSYEQYF. CDR3 coding DNA: TGCGCCAGCAGCCCCGGACTTTCCTACGAGCAGTACTTC.

The chain recombines TRBV7-9 with TRBJ1-1; D might be TRBD1 (6 bases). Germline V CDR1 and CDR2: SEHNR, FQNEAQ (reference sequence). V gave up 5 bases and J gave up 8 bases, with 21 bases separating them. The CDR3 consists of 15 residues. The DNA of the CDR3 is TGTGCCAGCAGCGCCACCTCAGGGGTGGGAACCGAAGCTTTCTTT. Translation gives CASSATSGVGTEAFF.

This chain uses TRBV25-1 with TRBJ1-4; the D is unclear. The CDR3 consists of 15 residues. V lost 1 base and J 12 bases, leaving 18 bases between the germline ends. CDR1 and CDR2 (germline): MGHDK, SYGVNS. DNA of the CDR3: TGTGCCAGCAGTGAATTAGAGGCAGCCGCGCCTCAACTGTTTTTT. Its translation is CASSELEAAAPQLFF.

J is TRBJ2-3 and V is TRBV15, with D possibly TRBD2 on 6 matching bases. V was shortened by 3 bases and J by 1 base, with 11 bases between the two germline ends. The CDR3 covers 15 residues. Per germline, CDR1 LNHNV and CDR2 YYDKDF (reference sequence). The CDR3 DNA follows: TGTGCCACCAGCAGGGGGTGGGGGGGCACAGATACGCAGTATTTT. The encoded protein is CATSRGWGGTDTQYF.

The chain couples TRBV19 to TRBJ2-1; TRBD1 aligns across 8 bases. Per germline, CDR1 LNHDA and CDR2 SQIVND (reference sequence). The V gene end was trimmed by 6 bases and the J gene end by 4 bases; junction bases not matched to a gene: 8. This CDR3 is 15 amino acids long. The CDR3 is CASSTSGGAYNEQFF. Written as DNA, the CDR3 is TGTGCCAGTAGCACCTCAGGGGGCGCGTACAATGAGCAGTTCTTC. Complete variable domain (other parts from reference TRBV19 and TRBJ2-1): DGGITQSPKYLFRKEGQNVTLSCEQNLNHDAMYWYRQDPGQGLRLIYYSQIVNDFQKGDIAEGYSVSREKKESFPLTVTSAQKNPTAFYLCASSTSGGAYNEQFFGPGTRLTVL.

The gene calls are TRBV25-1 and TRBJ1-2, with a possible D match to TRBD1 (5 bases). The CDR3 is 13 residues long. V lost 4 bases and J 7 bases, leaving 13 bases between the germline ends. Germline lookup yields CDR1 MGHDK and CDR2 SYGVNS. The CDR3 spells CASSGQGYLGYTF. The DNA of the CDR3 is TGTGCCAGCAGTGGGCAGGGTTATCTTGGCTACACCTTC.

V usage is TRBV7-9 and J usage is TRBJ1-2, with D maybe TRBD1 (5 bases). V lost 3 bases to trimming and J lost 4 bases, with 12 bases between them. CDR1 is SEHNR and CDR2 is FQNEAQ in the germline V gene (reference sequence). The CDR3 is 14 amino acids. DNA of the CDR3: TGTGCCAGCAGCTTCCTGGATCAGGGCTATGGCTACACCTTC. It yields the protein CASSFLDQGYGYTF.

The chain employs TRBV28 and TRBJ2-3, with 8 positions matching TRBD2. V dropped 6 bases and J dropped 1; count of bases not matched to a gene: 6. Germline assignment: CDR1 MDHEN and CDR2 SYDVKM. The CDR3 runs to 15 residues. CDR3: CASSPRGGGTDTQYF. The CDR3 nucleotides read TGTGCCAGCAGCCCTCGGGGGGGAGGCACAGATACGCAGTATTTT.